This T cell receptor (beta chain) was found in a study of shared clonotypes between healthy human individuals. Study-level background: The plates for each donor numbered three CD4 naive, three CD4 memory, two CD8 naive and one CD8 memory.

CDR3 length: 13 amino acids. Germline loops: CDR1 SGHTA, CDR2 FQGNSA. Trimming removed 1 base from V and 10 bases from J, with 13 bases in between. The donors were all Caucasian adults (living in Nashville, Tennessee). Researchers partitioned CD4+ cells into CD45RA+ naive and CD45RA-negative memory subsets. TCRdb's table, derived via immunoSEQ multiplex PCR, lists solely in-frame clones and lacks some. Among around 2.3 million clones, 95% were seen once, and the ten largest hold approximately 0.13%. The receptor's source is a man aged 18 to 30 in good health. Sequenced input: naive CD4+ T cells sorted from blood. Sample subset: CD45RA+ positively selected. V is TRBV7-2 and J is TRBJ1-1; the D is unclear. For the CDR3, the DNA is TGTGCCAGCAGCTTAGGGGTTCGCGAGGGAGCTTTCTTT. As protein: CASSLGVREGAFF. The full variable domain, rest sourced from reference TRBV7-2 and TRBJ1-1, is GAGVSQSPSNKVTEKGKDVELRCDPISGHTALYWYRQSLGQGLEFLIYFQGNSAPDKSGLPSDRFSAERTGGSVSTLTIQRTQQEDSAVYLCASSLGVREGAFFGQGTRLTVV.